Presented here are 7 T cell receptor beta chains from one specimen sequenced in a study of glioma-infiltrating T cells. TCR alpha and beta CDR3 regions were amplified from RNA using iRepertoire nested multiplex PCR. TCRdb passed the multiplex PCR reads through MiXCR, listing each CDR3 protein once. The table has 150,000 to 200,000 distinct CDR3 sequences, 32% seen once. The source material was glioma tissue, nonneoplastic brain tissue, or PBMCs (not recorded which). Source of these receptors: a human donor with low-grade glioma or glioblastoma, undergoing nonglioma brain surgery, or in good health (not recorded which).

The V call is TRBV29-1, the J call TRBJ2-7; 9 nucleotides agree with TRBD2. The CDR3 contains 15 residues. Unmatched junction bases numbered 10, after V lost 2 bases and J lost 5 bases. The germline CDR1 and CDR2 sequences are SQVTM and ANQGSEA. This chain's CDR3 is CSVELAGGPPDEQYF. The CDR3 coding sequence is TGCAGCGTTGAATTGGCGGGAGGGCCTCCGGACGAGCAGTACTTC.

This clonotype was seen just once. One base away lies a much larger clone, so this may be a sequencing read error. The chain combines TRBV11-2 with TRBJ2-3; 9 bases line up with TRBD2. The CDR3 is 16 amino acids. The V and J ends lost 5 bases and 2 bases, in that order; junction bases with no gene match: 8. CDR1 is SGHAT, CDR2 FQNNGV, per germline. CDR3 protein: CASSPRIAGVTDTQYF. CDR3 sequence (DNA): TGTGCCAGCAGCCCCCGAATAGCGGGAGTCACAGATACGCAGTATTTT. The complete variable domain, with remaining parts taken from reference TRBV11-2 and TRBJ2-3, reads EAGVAQSPRYKIIEKRQSVAFWCNPISGHATLYWYQQILGQGPKLLIQFQNNGVVDDSQLPKDRFSAERLKGVDSTLKIQPAKLEDSAVYLCASSPRIAGVTDTQYFGPGTRLTVL.

There are a few counts of this clonotype. V and J are TRBV4-3 and TRBJ2-3, with 14 bases fitting TRBD2. The CDR3 consists of 18 residues. Germline-derived CDR1 and CDR2 are LGHNA and YSLEER. V shed 2 bases, J shed 6 bases, and the junction held 10 bases outside the gene matches. The CDR3, as DNA: TGCGCCAGCAGCCAAAACGGACTAGCGGGAGGCAGGGGGGATACGCAGTATTTT. This gives the protein CASSQNGLAGGRGDTQYF.

Turning to this clonotype: Since a much larger clone is just one base distant, this may be a read error. The gene calls are TRBV5-8 and TRBJ1-6; 8 bases fit TRBD1. Trimming removed 5 bases from V and 8 bases from J; junction bases left unmatched: 12. CDR3 length: 16 amino acids. Germline CDR1 and CDR2: SGHTS and YDEGEE. The CDR3 region has the DNA TGTGCCAGCAGTTATCCGGGACAGGCGAGGGATTCACCCCTCCACTTT. Translating it yields CASSYPGQARDSPLHF.

Only a few counts were recorded for this clonotype. This sequence joins TRBV10-2 and TRBJ2-7; possible D gene TRBD2, 5 bases. The CDR3 contains 15 residues. Germline V lookup: CDR1 WSHSY, CDR2 SAAADI. Trimming cost V 6 bases and J 5 bases, with 20 bases left between them. The CDR3 region is CASSQAETRPNEQYF. CDR3 nucleotide sequence: TGCGCCAGCAGCCAAGCGGAAACTCGCCCCAACGAGCAGTACTTC.

The V and J genes are TRBV6-6 and TRBJ2-1, with D possibly called TRBD1 or TRBD2 (6 bases each). Germline assignment: CDR1 MNHNY and CDR2 SVGAGI (reference sequence). V dropped 5 bases and J dropped 8 bases, with 19 bases sitting between them. The CDR3 has 15 residues. The CDR3, as DNA: TGTGCCAGCAGTGACAGGAGGGGGGCAGTTCATGAGCAGTTCTTC. It yields the protein CASSDRRGAVHEQFF.

This clonotype occurred many times. The CDR3 nucleotides are TGTGCCAGCAGCCACTCTGACAGGGCGGCTGGCTACACCTTC. Residues: CASSHSDRAAGYTF. V usage is TRBV3-1 and J usage is TRBJ1-2, with TRBD1 matching over 7 bases. The CDR3 has 14 residues. The V gene end was trimmed by 3 bases and the J gene end by 7 bases; junction bases not matched to a gene: 8. Germline CDR1 is LGHDT and CDR2 is YNNKEL (reference sequence).